This TCR beta chain was found in a study of cytomegalovirus exposure and HLA in healthy donors. Study background: Ancestry clustering placed about 80% of over 300 genotyped donors in the Caucasian-associated cluster. Study-wide findings and caveats: V- and J-gene trimming in TCR beta was tied to a missense DCLRE1C variant by an analysis performed later. Later work found that TCR association rates differed between HLA loci; DRB1 had the most and HLA-C the fewest.

Note on this clone: Its cognate antigen is unknown. Mismatch with germline at one junction end may stem from a read error.

A multiplex PCR was run with 60 Vbeta primers and 13 Jbeta primers. Libraries were prepared by immunoSEQ multiplex PCR; TCRdb keeps only in-frame clonotypes and omits some of them. Of around 210,000 clones listed, more than 75% were seen once; the top ten hold roughly 0.22%. This CDR3 region has 16 residues. Germline-derived CDR1 and CDR2 are SEHNR and FQNEAQ (reference sequence). The V gene is TRBV7-9, the J gene TRBJ1-1, with D possibly being TRBD1 (5 bases). The clonotype was recovered from a girl aged 2 to 10 in good health and CMV-seronegative. Input material: PBMCs. The CDR3 loop reads CSSSLAFLTANTEAFF. CDR3 DNA: TGTTCCAGCAGCTTAGCTTTCCTGACAGCCAACACTGAAGCTTTCTTT.